This T cell receptor (beta chain) was found in a study of shared clonotypes between healthy human individuals. Naivety among CD8 cells was defined by CD45RO negativity and positive CCR7 selection, thereby excluding terminally differentiated effector memory CD45RA+ cells. Remarks on this clone: Its matching antigen is unknown.

This CDR3 region has 16 residues. Trimming removed 4 bases at V and 7 bases at J, with 24 bases between. Per the germline V gene, CDR1 is SGHTS and CDR2 is YDEGEE. Notes on the study in general: In having few donors, the study represented limited genetic and exposure-history diversity.

Investigators spread the genomic DNA of each subset evenly over several immunoSEQ plates. Profiling relied on immunoSEQ multiplex PCR, and the TCRdb table lists in-frame clones only, not all of them. Counted here are about 1,800,000 clones, about 94% occurring once; the ten biggest clones make up approximately 1%. The V call is TRBV5-8, the J call TRBJ2-7; a possible D gene is TRBD1 (6 bases). The clonotype originates from a man aged 18 to 30 in good health. The specimen sequenced was naive CD8+ T cells sorted from blood. CDR3 coding DNA: TGTGCCAGCAGCCTCGGGAATCTCGAGGGGGATCGTGAGCAGTACTTC. This codes for CASSLGNLEGDREQYF.